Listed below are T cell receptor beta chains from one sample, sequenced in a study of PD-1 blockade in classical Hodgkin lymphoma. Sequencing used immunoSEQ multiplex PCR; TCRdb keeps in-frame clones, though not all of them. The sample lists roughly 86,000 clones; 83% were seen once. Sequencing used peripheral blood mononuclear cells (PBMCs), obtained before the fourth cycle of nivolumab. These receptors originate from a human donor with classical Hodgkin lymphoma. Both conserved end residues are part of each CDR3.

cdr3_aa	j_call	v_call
CASSEAAERVWEKLFF	TRBJ1-4	TRBV2
CASSLSPVTGELFF	TRBJ2-2	TRBV7-8
CASSLAPAGVDTEAFF	TRBJ1-1	TRBV7-8
CAWSFSGGYTF	TRBJ1-2	TRBV30
CATRLGTGMNTEAFF	TRBJ1-1	TRBV15
CASSESAPVVGGSTNTIYF	TRBJ1-3	TRBV6-1
CASSYSTDAYEQYF	TRBJ2-7	TRBV6-6
CASSLGRGATDTQYF	TRBJ2-3	TRBV28
CASSPPWSASEQFF	TRBJ2-1	TRBV18
CASSATQGVTYGYTF	TRBJ1-2	TRBV18
CASSVEWGTYGYTF	TRBJ1-2	TRBV9
CAWTPGGGALQPQHF	TRBJ1-5	TRBV30
CASSLIGTTNEKLFF	TRBJ1-4	TRBV5-5
CASSEFGQPNQPQHF	TRBJ1-5	TRBV6-1
CASSHRGGTNQPQHF	TRBJ1-5	TRBV19
CASNPRRGGTEAFF	TRBJ1-1	TRBV6-5
CASRATSGYEQYF	TRBJ2-7	TRBV10-2
CASTTGGKYEQYF	TRBJ2-7	TRBV28
CASSADRGDEQYF	TRBJ2-7	TRBV18
CASSFGITDTQYF	TRBJ2-3	TRBV28
CASSLAGAGTDTQYF	TRBJ2-3	TRBV19
CASSPRVVGVDGELFF	TRBJ2-2	TRBV5-4
CASSQDPDSLGANAEAFF	TRBJ1-1	TRBV4-3
CASSPDGPSHEQYF	TRBJ2-7	TRBV9
CAISGDRDSYEQYF	TRBJ2-7	TRBV10-3
CASSSRGMSTDTQYF	TRBJ2-3	TRBV5-1
CASSLIQGHGYTF	TRBJ1-2	TRBV7-2
CASSQARAQNSEQYF	TRBJ2-7	TRBV14
CASHQGWVSSYNEQFF	TRBJ2-1	TRBV27
CASSSQPNTEAFF	TRBJ1-1	TRBV7-9
CASSEARSGELFF	TRBJ2-2	TRBV6-1
CASGSGKETQYF	TRBJ2-5	TRBV10-1
CASRGGLAVTDTQYF	TRBJ2-3	TRBV9
CAISDGGQPQHF	TRBJ1-5	TRBV10-3
CASSSSSGIRTIYNEQFF	TRBJ2-1	TRBV27
CASSSASGRAYEQYF	TRBJ2-7	TRBV28
CASSRVGNEQYF	TRBJ2-7	TRBV19
CASSLARTGFGGQPQHF	TRBJ1-5	TRBV7-9
CATKLAGVETQYF	TRBJ2-5	TRBV7-2
CASSLDGTGGSEQYF	TRBJ2-7	TRBV5-1
CASSTRTSGTGNEQFF	TRBJ2-1	TRBV5-4